This T cell receptor beta chain was observed in a study of blood T cell repertoires in COVID-19. Study background: The United States, Italy and Spain were the sources of the acute and convalescent COVID-19 samples.

The CDR3 is made up of 14 amino acids. V gave up 0 bases and J gave up 7 bases, with 9 bases separating them. Germline V gene data show CDR1 as LNHDA and CDR2 as SQIVND (reference sequence). Method: immunoSEQ multiplex PCR; TCRdb's copy keeps in-frame clones and lacks some. The repertoire includes roughly 200,000 clones, 65% to 85% of them detected once, and 8.5% to 10% sits in the top ten. The sequencing input was peripheral blood. The rearrangement uses TRBV19 and TRBJ2-2; D is possibly TRBD2 (6 bases). This clonotype was obtained from a man aged 35-49 years with active or convalescent COVID-19. The chain's CDR3 is CASSIDPGDGELFF. In DNA form, the CDR3 reads TGTGCCAGTAGTATAGATCCGGGGGACGGGGAGCTGTTTTTT.